This T cell receptor (beta chain) was documented in a study of CD8 T cells in Susac syndrome. General study points: In its TCR sequencing and HLA analysis, the study acknowledged that the number of individuals was relatively small.

Details on this clonotype: Its antigen is unknown.

From blood CD8+ and CD4+ T cells, TCR beta sequences were generated. cDNA came from around 0.5 to 1 ug RNA primed by random hexamers. TCR beta CDR3 was amplified by immunoSEQ multiplex PCR. This amplification extended across 54 Vbeta and 13 Jbeta segments. TCRdb recomputed calls from the immunoSEQ multiplex PCR reads with MiXCR, one row per CDR3 protein. The sample lists 200,000 to 300,000 distinct CDR3 sequences; 93% were seen once. Sequenced sample: CD4+ T cells from PBMCs. The clonotype was recovered from a human donor with multiple sclerosis.

The CDR3: CASSEDRAGGPGETQYF. CDR3 DNA: TGTGCCAGCAGTGAAGACAGAGCGGGAGGGCCAGGAGAGACCCAGTACTTC. The rearrangement uses TRBV25-1 and TRBJ2-5; 10 positions agree with TRBD2. Per germline, CDR1 MGHDK and CDR2 SYGVNS. Trimming cost V 2 bases and J 4 bases; bases outside gene matches: 10. The CDR3 consists of 17 residues.